A selection of T cell receptor beta chains follows, all from one sample in a study of cytomegalovirus exposure and HLA in healthy donors. Sequencing was performed with immunoSEQ multiplex PCR; in TCRdb, only in-frame clones are kept and a portion is missing. The data show roughly 130,000 clones, 80% seen once. Sequenced sample: PBMCs. The receptors shown here come from a man in his forties or fifties in good health and CMV-seronegative. The CDR3 runs from the conserved cysteine through the conserved F or W. The order of the fields is V gene, J gene, D gene, clone size, CDR3 DNA, CDR3 protein. D genes are given only for firm matches. Clone size is not always given. Where it is, it says once, few, many or a class for expanded clones.

TRBV28,TRBJ2-7,-,-,TGTGCCAGCAGTTTACCCTACTACGAGCAGTACTTC,CASSLPYYEQYF
TRBV29-1,TRBJ2-7,TRBD2,-,TGCAGCGTTGAACCAAGCGGGAGGGCCTACGAGCAGTACTTC,CSVEPSGRAYEQYF
TRBV7-2,TRBJ1-6,TRBD1,-,TGTGCCAGCAGCTTAGCCGACAGGGGGAGCTCCTATAATTCACCCCTCCACTTT,CASSLADRGSSYNSPLHF
TRBV5-1,TRBJ1-5,-,-,TGCGCCAGCAGTTACGGGAGCATCAATCAGCCCCAGCATTTT,CASSYGSINQPQHF
TRBV2,TRBJ1-5,-,-,TGTGCCAGAGTGACAGGACCCAATCAGCCCCAGCATTTT,CARVTGPNQPQHF
TRBV5-4,TRBJ2-3,TRBD2,-,TGTGCCAGCAGCGCCGTAGCGGGAAGCACAGATACGCAGTATTTT,CASSAVAGSTDTQYF
TRBV5-1,TRBJ1-1,-,few,TGCGCCAGCAGCTTGTCGGTAGCGAACACTGAAGCTTTCTTT,CASSLSVANTEAFF
TRBV5-1,TRBJ2-2,-,-,TGCGCCAGCAGCCACACTCGTAGGGGCCCTGAGACCGGGGAGCTGTTTTTT,CASSHTRRGPETGELFF
TRBV29-1,TRBJ1-3,TRBD1,-,TGCAGCGTTGACGGCATTACAGGGGCCGGAAACACCATATATTTT,CSVDGITGAGNTIYF
TRBV19,TRBJ1-5,TRBD1,-,TGTGCCAGTAGAAACAGGGGTGGGGGCAATCAGCCCCAGCATTTT,CASRNRGGGNQPQHF
TRBV18,TRBJ2-7,TRBD1,-,TGTGCCAGCTCACCGACAGGGGGCGCCAACTACGAGCAGTACTTC,CASSPTGGANYEQYF
TRBV9,TRBJ2-3,-,-,TGTGCCAGCAGCGTAGCCCGGGGAACAGATACGCAGTATTTT,CASSVARGTDTQYF
TRBV6-1,TRBJ1-1,-,-,TGTGCCAGCAGTGAAGCCCCAGCGGGGAGGGGCCGTGACACTGAAGCTTTCTTT,CASSEAPAGRGRDTEAFF